The clone carrying this T cell receptor beta chain was seen a handful of times. The data were taken from a study of T cells in Graves' hyperthyroidism and ophthalmopathy. What was amplified from RNA transcripts were TCR beta CDR3 regions. First-round RT-PCR with HTBI primers amplified the TCR CDR3 region. TCRdb used MiXCR to reprocess the multiplex PCR reads, holding one entry per CDR3 protein. The repertoire holds about 500,000 distinct CDR3 sequences, with about 16% as singletons. This receptor was identified in a woman aged 25 to 39 with Graves' ophthalmopathy. Source material: blood.

For the CDR3, the DNA is TGTGCCACCAGCAGGAAGCAAGAGACCCAGTACTTC. Its protein is CATSRKQETQYF. The chain has TRBV15 and TRBJ2-5, with D unresolved. V lost 3 bases and J lost 2, with 4 bases in between. Germline V gene sequence: CDR1 LNHNV, CDR2 YYDKDF (reference sequence). The CDR3 has 12 amino acids.